This is a list of T cell receptor beta chains from one sample in a study of T cell responses to AZD1222 COVID-19 vaccine. The data were produced by immunoSEQ multiplex PCR, yet TCRdb's version contains in-frame clones alone and is incomplete. Among about 84,000 clones listed, 70% to 90% were seen once. The sequenced sample was peripheral blood, obtained on day 0 of AZD1222 vaccination. The receptors stem from an adult in good health. The CDR3 runs from the conserved cysteine through the conserved F or W. A D gene is named only where the DNA matches it firmly. The listing skips clone size in some rows; elsewhere it reads once, few, many or a size class.

clone_size	d_call	j_call	v_call	cdr3_nt	cdr3_aa
NA	TRBD1	TRBJ1-2	TRBV3-1/TRBV3-2	TGTGCCAGCAGCCAAGACAGGGGGCTCGGCTATGGCTACACCTTC	CASSQDRGLGYGYTF
large	TRBD2	TRBJ2-7	TRBV7-6	TGTGCCAGCAGCGTAGGGACTAGCGGGGGCGAGCAGTACTTC	CASSVGTSGGEQYF
once	NA	TRBJ2-2	TRBV6-2/TRBV6-3	TGTGCCAGCAGCCACTTCGAAACGAACACCGGGGAGCTGTTTTTT	CASSHFETNTGELFF
NA	NA	TRBJ2-2	TRBV7-3	TGTGCCAGCAGCTTCACGAACACCGGGGAGCTGTTTTTT	CASSFTNTGELFF
NA	NA	TRBJ1-2	TRBV19	TGTGCCAGTGCTCTAGGGTTGGGCTACACCTTC	CASALGLGYTF
NA	NA	TRBJ2-3	TRBV7-2	TGTGCCAGCAGCTTAGCCTTACTCACAGATACGCAGTATTTT	CASSLALLTDTQYF
NA	NA	TRBJ1-6	TRBV10-3	TGTGCCATCAGTGTCAAGAGCCACAATTCACCCCTCCACTTT	CAISVKSHNSPLHF
NA	TRBD1	TRBJ2-7	TRBV4-1	TGCGCCAGCAGCGCCGACAGGGTCGGCGAGCAGTACTTC	CASSADRVGEQYF
few	NA	TRBJ2-7	TRBV7-6	TGTGCCAGCAGCCTTAGACAGGGAGGAAACCACGAGCAGTACTTC	CASSLRQGGNHEQYF
NA	TRBD2	TRBJ2-1	TRBV19	TGTGCCAGTAGTTTTCCTGTGGCGGGAGACCACAATGAGCAGTTCTTC	CASSFPVAGDHNEQFF
NA	NA	TRBJ1-1	TRBV7-6	TGTGCCAGCAGCCAACGTGGGTACACTGAAGCTTTCTTT	CASSQRGYTEAFF
NA	NA	TRBJ1-5	TRBV7-6	TGTGCCAGCAGCTTATTAGGACAGAGCAATCAGCCCCAGCATTTT	CASSLLGQSNQPQHF
NA	TRBD1	TRBJ2-7	TRBV23-1	TGCGCCAGCAGTCAATTTCCGACAGGGGGCCCGGACGAGCAGTACTTC	CASSQFPTGGPDEQYF
NA	NA	TRBJ1-3	TRBV11-2	TGTGCCTCACTGGGGGTCGCTGGAAACACCATATATTTT	CASLGVAGNTIYF
once	NA	TRBJ2-3	TRBV10-1	TGCGCCAGCAGTGAGAAAGCGCCAGGAGACACAGATACGCAGTATTTT	CASSEKAPGDTDTQYF
NA	TRBD1	TRBJ2-7	TRBV6-5	TGTGCCAGCAGGACCCGGGACAGGGTGAAGCAGTACTTC	CASRTRDRVKQYF
NA	TRBD1	TRBJ1-2	TRBV27	TGTGCCAGCAGTGGCCCGAGGACAGGGCAACAGTATGGCTACACCTTC	CASSGPRTGQQYGYTF
NA	NA	TRBJ1-2	TRBV29-1	TGCAGCGCCTGGGACGGCTATGGCTACACCTTC	CSAWDGYGYTF
few	NA	TRBJ1-3	TRBV6-5	TGTGCCAGCAATCTAAGAGCGACGGCTGGAAACACCATATATTTT	CASNLRATAGNTIYF
NA	NA	TRBJ2-3	TRBV11-2	TGTGCCAGCGCCTCGATATCGCCCTATACGCAGTATTTT	CASASISPYTQYF
NA	NA	TRBJ2-1	TRBV25-1	TGTGCCAGCAGTGGTCCGGGACTCTTCAATGAGCAGTTCTTC	CASSGPGLFNEQFF
NA	TRBD1	TRBJ2-7	TRBV27	TGTGCCAGCAGTTCAGGGACAGGGGAGAAGCGGGAGAGTCCCTACGAGCAGTACTTC	CASSSGTGEKRESPYEQYF
NA	NA	TRBJ1-5	TRBV5-6	TGTGCCAGCAGCCGGGAGAGGAGCGATCAGCCCCAGCATTTT	CASSRERSDQPQHF
NA	TRBD2	TRBJ2-3	TRBV7-9	TGTGCCAGCAGCTTGCAACTAGCGGGAGTTGTAGATACGCAGTATTTT	CASSLQLAGVVDTQYF
once	NA	TRBJ1-2	TRBV7-8	TGTGCCAGCACCCCTGGGGGCCAGGCCAACTATGGCTACACCTTC	CASTPGGQANYGYTF
NA	TRBD2	TRBJ2-3	TRBV9	TGTGCCAGCAGCGTAGGTGCTAGCGGGATGACAGATACGCAGTATTTT	CASSVGASGMTDTQYF
NA	TRBD2	TRBJ2-7	TRBV6-7	TGTGCCAGCAGAGTCCCGGGACTAGCGGGAGGCTTCTACGAGCAGTACTTC	CASRVPGLAGGFYEQYF
NA	TRBD2	TRBJ2-5	TRBV30	TGTGCCGGGGGGGGCGGGAGGGTAGAGACCCAGTACTTC	CAGGGGRVETQYF
NA	NA	TRBJ2-7	TRBV11-2	TGTGCCAGCAGCTTAGATCGCCTTCGGGAGCAGTACTTC	CASSLDRLREQYF